This is a list of T cell receptor beta chains from one sample in a study of T cell responses to AZD1222 COVID-19 vaccine. Only in-frame clones appear in the TCRdb table, and some are missing; sequencing was by immunoSEQ multiplex PCR. Here the sample spans 150,000 to 180,000 clones, 70% to 90% being singletons. The sequencing used peripheral blood, collected on day 0 of MenACWY control vaccination. Receptors originate from an adult in good health. Each CDR3 is given with its conserved first and last residue. Fields, in order: J gene, CDR3 length, D gene, V gene, clone size, CDR3 protein, CDR3 DNA. D genes are given only for firm matches. Clone size is shown for a subset of rows, as once, few, many or a class of expanded clone.

TRBJ2-1 16 NA TRBV19 NA CASSNDSLDSYNEQFF TGTGCCAGTAGTAATGACTCGCTAGACTCCTACAATGAGCAGTTCTTC
TRBJ1-4 20 NA TRBV3-1/TRBV3-2 NA CASSPTSFRDPLGGSEKLFF TGTGCCAGCAGCCCCACCTCTTTCCGGGATCCACTCGGGGGTAGTGAAAAACTGTTTTTT
TRBJ2-5 14 TRBD2 TRBV2 NA CASSSTSGDETQYF TGTGCCAGCAGTTCGACTAGCGGGGATGAGACCCAGTACTTC
TRBJ2-3 16 TRBD2 TRBV19 NA CASSEGTSGRVDTQYF TGTGCCAGTAGTGAGGGGACTAGCGGGAGAGTGGATACGCAGTATTTT
TRBJ1-1 12 NA TRBV28 NA CASSPLPGDAFF TGTGCCAGCAGCCCCCTTCCCGGGGATGCTTTCTTT
TRBJ2-5 15 TRBD2 TRBV5-6 NA CASSSRGAGGETQYF TGTGCCAGCAGCTCACGTGGAGCGGGGGGGGAGACCCAGTACTTC
TRBJ2-1 18 TRBD1 TRBV5-8 NA CASRLERMDPSGGNEQFF TGTGCCAGCAGGTTAGAGAGGATGGACCCCTCAGGGGGCAATGAGCAGTTCTTC
TRBJ1-3 17 TRBD1 TRBV7-9 NA CASSPGTGGFSGNTIYF TGTGCCAGCAGTCCCGGGACAGGGGGATTCAGTGGAAACACCATATATTTT
TRBJ1-1 14 NA TRBV5-6 NA CASSPTTGNTEAFF TGTGCCAGCAGCCCGACTACAGGGAACACTGAAGCTTTCTTT
TRBJ2-2 15 TRBD2 TRBV5-1 NA CASSISGTSVGELFF TGCGCCAGCAGCATCTCCGGGACTAGCGTGGGGGAGCTGTTTTTT
TRBJ2-7 18 TRBD1 TRBV6-2/TRBV6-3 once CASSYFGLGTGSTYEQYF TGTGCCAGCAGTTACTTTGGATTGGGGACAGGGTCAACCTACGAGCAGTACTTC
TRBJ2-3 14 TRBD1 TRBV6-5 NA CASNPRTGADTQYF TGTGCCAGCAACCCTCGGACAGGGGCAGATACGCAGTATTTT
TRBJ1-2 13 NA TRBV7-3 NA CASSLLGDYGYTF TGTGCCAGCAGCTTATTAGGCGACTATGGCTACACCTTC
TRBJ2-6 15 TRBD2 TRBV4-3 NA CASSGGASGANVLTF TGCGCCAGCTCCGGGGGGGCTTCTGGGGCCAACGTCCTGACTTTC
TRBJ1-5 13 NA TRBV20-1 few CSASRGKSQPQHF TGCAGTGCTAGTCGGGGGAAAAGTCAGCCCCAGCATTTT
TRBJ1-6 17 NA TRBV13 NA CASTTRRESSYNSPLHF TGTGCCAGCACGACCCGGAGGGAGAGCTCCTATAATTCACCCCTCCACTTT
TRBJ1-2 13 TRBD1 TRBV4-1 NA CASSQMDRAGYTF TGCGCCAGCAGCCAAATGGACAGGGCTGGCTACACCTTC
TRBJ2-1 16 TRBD1 TRBV5-1 NA CASSLVQGVIYNEQFF TGCGCCAGCAGCTTGGTCCAGGGGGTCATCTACAATGAGCAGTTCTTC
TRBJ1-1 13 TRBD1 TRBV6-5 NA CASTADTGANAFF TGTGCCAGCACTGCAGACACAGGGGCAAATGCTTTCTTT
TRBJ2-7 14 TRBD1 TRBV5-1 once CASSLWDRVREQYF TGCGCCAGCAGCCTCTGGGACAGGGTGAGGGAGCAGTACTTC
TRBJ2-2 14 NA TRBV3-1/TRBV3-2 NA CASSQDGYTGELFF TGTGCCAGCAGCCAGGATGGATACACCGGGGAGCTGTTTTTT
TRBJ2-1 14 NA TRBV11-2 NA CASFERDTYNEQFF TGTGCCAGCTTTGAGCGGGACACCTACAATGAGCAGTTCTTC
TRBJ1-6 17 NA TRBV6-1 NA CASSEANGRLVLSPLHF TGTGCCAGCAGTGAAGCTAACGGCCGTCTCGTACTTTCACCCCTCCACTTT
TRBJ2-2 17 NA TRBV6-1 NA CASSELIAGQNTGELFF TGTGCCAGCAGTGAATTGATTGCGGGACAGAACACCGGGGAGCTGTTTTTT
TRBJ2-1 16 TRBD2 TRBV5-6 NA CASKTLTSGTYNEQFF TGTGCCAGCAAGACCCTTACTAGCGGGACTTACAATGAGCAGTTCTTC
TRBJ1-3 13 NA TRBV12-3/TRBV12-4 NA CASNVGSGNTIYF TGTGCCAGCAACGTAGGCTCCGGAAACACCATATATTTT
TRBJ2-5 15 TRBD1 TRBV5-5 NA CASSMDRGRWETQYF TGTGCCAGCAGCATGGACAGGGGGAGATGGGAGACCCAGTACTTC
TRBJ2-1 12 NA TRBV27 NA CASRGEGNEQFF TGTGCCAGCAGAGGCGAGGGTAATGAGCAGTTCTTC
TRBJ2-7 16 TRBD2 TRBV5-8 NA CASSLGLGVNNYEQYF TGTGCCAGCAGCTTAGGACTAGGCGTTAATAACTACGAGCAGTACTTC
TRBJ2-7 13 NA TRBV18 few CARVVALSYEQYF TGTGCCCGCGTTGTAGCGCTTTCCTACGAGCAGTACTTC